The 11 T cell receptor beta chains below were found in one sample sequenced in a study of regulatory T cells in long-lasting Graves disease. Arm-PCR of CDR3 regions and iRepertoire HTBI primers were used to build TCR beta libraries. TCRdb fed the multiplex PCR reads into MiXCR, producing one record per CDR3 protein. Of 600,000 to 650,000 distinct CDR3 sequences in the sample, around 15% were seen once. Time point here: newly diagnosed GD, antithyroid drugs for less than 3 months. From PBMCs, RNA was extracted and then used to make the TCR library. This sample was also put to use in a study of T cells in Graves' hyperthyroidism and ophthalmopathy.

The input for sequencing was peripheral blood mononuclear cells (PBMCs), taken at new diagnosis, from a patient treated with antithyroid drugs. All receptors come from a woman aged 25 to 45 with Graves disease.

The chain uses TRBV10-2 and TRBJ2-7; 10 bases are shared with TRBD2. V dropped 7 bases and J dropped 5; count of bases not matched to a gene: 5. From germline, CDR1 is WSHSY and CDR2 SAAADI. CDR3 length: 13 amino acids. The CDR3 loop reads CASNLAGADEQYF. The CDR3 coding sequence is TGCGCCAGCAATCTAGCGGGAGCCGACGAGCAGTACTTC.

This clonotype was picked up a small number of times. The J gene is TRBJ2-7, the V gene TRBV2, with TRBD1 matching over 10 bases. Germline trimming cut 6 bases from V and 2 bases from J; bases unmatched to any gene: 10. This CDR3 region has 16 residues. Germline V gene data show CDR1 as SNHLY and CDR2 as FYNNEI. The CDR3 sequence is CASRDPGQGMTYEQYF. The CDR3 DNA reads TGTGCCAGCAGGGACCCGGGACAGGGGATGACCTACGAGCAGTACTTC.

This clonotype was picked up many times. The chain employs TRBV7-3 and TRBJ2-3; 9 bases fit TRBD1. The germline V gene encodes CDR1 SGHTA and CDR2 FQGTGA. V lost 5 bases, J lost 4 bases, and 10 bases stayed unmatched. The CDR3 is 16 amino acids. CDR3 sequence reads: CASSPHDRGGADTQYF. The CDR3 nucleotides are TGTGCCAGCAGCCCACATGACAGGGGGGGCGCAGATACGCAGTATTTT.

At least ten counts were recorded for this clonotype. This chain connects TRBV27 to TRBJ2-7, with TRBD2 matching 7 bases. Germline CDR1 MNHEY, CDR2 SMNVEV (reference sequence). CDR3 length: 14 amino acids. V was clipped by 5 bases and J by 6 bases; unmatched bases: 10. This CDR3 is CASSRGGGKFEQYF. The CDR3 DNA reads TGTGCCAGCAGTCGTGGGGGGGGGAAATTCGAGCAGTACTTC.

This clonotype was recorded many times. J is TRBJ2-3 and V is TRBV11-2; D possibly corresponds to TRBD2 (6 bases). Germline loops: CDR1 SGHAT, CDR2 FQNNGV. V was shortened by 4 bases and J by 6 bases, with 20 bases between the two germline ends. The CDR3 has 16 residues. The CDR3 DNA sequence: TGTGCCAGCAGCTCCGCCTTACTAGCATGGTCGGATACGCAGTATTTT. As protein: CASSSALLAWSDTQYF. The full variable domain, rest sourced from reference TRBV11-2 and TRBJ2-3, is EAGVAQSPRYKIIEKRQSVAFWCNPISGHATLYWYQQILGQGPKLLIQFQNNGVVDDSQLPKDRFSAERLKGVDSTLKIQPAKLEDSAVYLCASSSALLAWSDTQYFGPGTRLTVL.

This clonotype was recorded many times. This rearrangement joins TRBV12-3 or TRBV12-4 to TRBJ2-3; D call uncertain. V was pared by 4 bases and J by 3 bases, with 14 bases between. The CDR3 consists of 15 residues. In nucleotides, the CDR3 is TGTGCCAGCAGTTCGTTCACGAGGCGTACAGATACGCAGTATTTT. Its protein product is CASSSFTRRTDTQYF.

This clonotype occurred a few times. This chain connects TRBV15 to TRBJ2-7; D might be TRBD1 (6 bases). V was trimmed by 5 bases and J by 6 bases, leaving 14 bases between them. Germline-derived CDR1 and CDR2 are LNHNV and YYDKDF (reference sequence). The length of the CDR3 is 13 residues. The CDR3 sequence: CATSSQGPGEQYF. CDR3 in DNA: TGTGCCACCAGCTCCCAGGGGCCTGGCGAGCAGTACTTC.

This clonotype turned up a few times. The chain carries TRBV24-1 and TRBJ2-2; 7 nucleotides match TRBD1. Trimming at V came to 10 bases and at J to 2 bases, leaving 3 bases not matched to a gene. The length of the CDR3 is 13 residues. CDR1 KGHDR and CDR2 SFDVKD come from the germline V gene. The CDR3 region has the DNA TGTGCCACGGGACAGCTAAACACCGGGGAGCTGTTTTTT. Residues: CATGQLNTGELFF.

The genes are TRBV6-1 and TRBJ1-5; a possible D gene is TRBD1 (6 bases). This CDR3 has 18 residues. Germline CDR1 reads MNHNS; CDR2 reads SASEGT. V dropped 2 bases and J dropped 1 base, with 18 bases sitting between them. CDR3 sequence reads: CASSEKRRTEVSNQPQHF. In DNA form, the CDR3 reads TGTGCCAGCAGTGAAAAAAGGAGGACAGAGGTGAGCAATCAGCCCCAGCATTTT.

This clonotype appeared many times. The gene calls are TRBV28 and TRBJ1-1; D is unresolved. Germline CDR1 is MDHEN and CDR2 is SYDVKM. The ends were cut back, 7 bases at V and 3 bases at J, with 9 bases in the middle. The length of the CDR3 is 12 residues. The CDR3: CASMREDTEAFF. The CDR3 DNA follows: TGTGCCAGCATGAGGGAGGACACTGAAGCTTTCTTT.

This clonotype showed up just a few times. This chain uses TRBV25-1 with TRBJ1-1; D is possibly TRBD1 (5 bases). Trimming pared 3 bases from V and 5 bases from J, leaving 16 bases between. The CDR3 loop spans 15 amino acids. Germline CDR1 is MGHDK and CDR2 is SYGVNS. CDR3 loop: CASSDLGIGGTEAFF. The CDR3 nucleotides are TGTGCCAGCAGTGACTTAGGTATTGGGGGTACTGAAGCTTTCTTT.